The following is a T cell receptor beta chain sequence with its context. RNA in amounts of about 0.5 to 1 ug was reverse transcribed with random hexamers. MiXCR, applied by TCRdb to the immunoSEQ multiplex PCR reads, yields one record per CDR3 protein. The sample consists of around 180,000 distinct CDR3 sequences, 94% of them appearing once. The entry originates in a study of CD8 T cells in Susac syndrome. Study-level information: Sequencing included Susac syndrome patients, six of them with active disease and roughly eight in remission.

The CDR3 totals 16 residues. The V gene lost 5 bases and the J gene lost 2 bases, with 19 bases spanning the gap. Germline V lookup: CDR1 SQVTM, CDR2 ANQGSEA. The sample comprised CD4+ T cells from PBMCs. The chain recombines TRBV29-1 with TRBJ2-1; a weak D match, TRBD2 (5 bases). The sequence derives from a human donor with Susac syndrome. CDR3 region: CSVSRWAGDAYNEQFF. CDR3 coding DNA: TGCAGCGTTTCCCGATGGGCGGGCGACGCCTACAATGAGCAGTTCTTC.